The 24 T cell receptor beta chains listed next were all sequenced from one sample in a study of control samples from healthy donors and cancer patients. The assay was immunoSEQ multiplex PCR, and TCRdb's table has in-frame clones only and misses some. The data show around 31,000 clones, approximately 93% seen once. The material sequenced was blood. The receptors were gathered from a man in his sixties in good health.

The V and J genes are TRBV30 and TRBJ1-5; a possible D gene is TRBD1 (6 bases). The CDR3 runs to 13 residues. Trimming took off 4 bases at V and 7 bases at J, with 14 bases between the two ends. The germline gives CDR1 GTSNPN, CDR2 SVGIG (reference sequence). In nucleotides, the CDR3 is TGTGCCTGGAATGTGGGGGCCCGCCAGCCCCAGCATTTT. Amino acid sequence: CAWNVGARQPQHF.

The CDR3 DNA reads as TGTGCCAGCAGCTTCCCAGGTAGCGAAGCTTTCTTT. Translating it yields CASSFPGSEAFF. The chain uses TRBV7-9 and TRBJ1-1, with no clear D. Trimming cost V 3 bases and J 8 bases, with 10 bases left between them. CDR1 is SEHNR, CDR2 FQNEAQ, per germline (reference sequence). The CDR3 is made up of 12 amino acids.

The genes are TRBV11-2 and TRBJ2-7; TRBD2 matches at 7 bases. Germline CDR1 SGHAT, CDR2 FQNNGV. After removal of 4 bases from V and 2 bases from J, the junction contained 11 bases not matched to a gene. The CDR3 spans 16 residues. Here the CDR3 DNA reads TGTGCCAGCAGCTCCCTAAGGGCTAGCGGTCCCTACGAGCAGTACTTC. It is translated as CASSSLRASGPYEQYF. Drawing the rest from reference TRBV11-2 and TRBJ2-7, the complete variable domain is EAGVAQSPRYKIIEKRQSVAFWCNPISGHATLYWYQQILGQGPKLLIQFQNNGVVDDSQLPKDRFSAERLKGVDSTLKIQPAKLEDSAVYLCASSSLRASGPYEQYFGPGTRLTVT.

The V gene is TRBV21-1, the J gene TRBJ1-2. TRBV21-1 is a documented pseudogene. CDR3 size: 15 residues. The CDR3 bases are TGTGCCAGCAGCAAAGAGCACGGGGGAGGCTATGGCTACACCTTC. This translates into CASSKEHGGGYGYTF.

The chain joins TRBV27 to TRBJ1-2, with D possibly matching TRBD1 (6 bases). Germline V CDR1 and CDR2: MNHEY, SMNVEV (reference sequence). Trimming pared 5 bases from V and 12 bases from J, leaving 10 bases between. This CDR3 is 10 amino acids long. The chain's CDR3 is CASSRPGDTF. The CDR3 DNA sequence: TGTGCCAGCAGTCGGCCAGGGGACACCTTC.

V and J are TRBV5-1 and TRBJ2-2, with D perhaps TRBD2 (6 bases). The CDR3 extends over 15 amino acids. Germline lookup yields CDR1 SGHRS and CDR2 YFSETQ. The germline V and J ends were trimmed by 5 bases and 4 bases, with 15 bases remaining between them. DNA for the CDR3: TGCGCCAGCAGGCCTATCGGGGGATCCACCGGGGAGCTGTTTTTT. Its protein is CASRPIGGSTGELFF.

This chain joins TRBV6-6 and TRBJ2-1; TRBD2 matches at 7 bases. The CDR3 loop spans 16 amino acids. After removal of 0 bases from V and 2 bases from J, the junction contained 4 bases not matched to a gene. The germline V gene encodes CDR1 MNHNY and CDR2 SVGAGI (reference sequence). CDR3 sequence reads: CASSYSNGGTYNEQFF. DNA for the CDR3: TGTGCCAGCAGTTACTCGAACGGGGGGACCTACAATGAGCAGTTCTTC.

This clone was picked up one time. The rearrangement joins TRBV6-5 to TRBJ1-2; possible D gene TRBD1, 5 bases. CDR3 size: 13 residues. The germline gives CDR1 MNHEY, CDR2 SVGAGI. Trimming pared 6 bases from V and 6 bases from J, leaving 14 bases between. The CDR3 here is CASSRQPDNGYTF. The CDR3 DNA reads as TGTGCCAGCAGCCGACAGCCCGACAATGGCTACACCTTC.

The chain is built from TRBV7-8 and TRBJ1-5; D not certain. Germline V lookup: CDR1 SGHVS, CDR2 FQNEAQ. The CDR3 has 14 amino acids. With 5 bases removed from V and 5 bases from J, the gap between germline ends came to 13 bases. The CDR3 sequence: CASSPRPGYQPQHF. The CDR3, as DNA: TGTGCCAGCAGCCCAAGGCCGGGGTATCAGCCCCAGCATTTT.

The chain combines TRBV19 with TRBJ1-5; the match to TRBD1 covers 7 bases. The V segment lost 0 bases and the J segment 0 bases; nucleotides outside the gene matches: 5. This CDR3 comprises 17 residues. In germline, CDR1 is LNHDA, CDR2 SQIVND (reference sequence). The CDR3 sequence: CASSIEETGYSNQPQHF. CDR3 in DNA: TGTGCCAGTAGTATAGAGGAGACAGGGTATAGCAATCAGCCCCAGCATTTT.

CDR3 sequence (DNA): TGTGCCAGCAGTGAGGTATTTCAGGGTACTGAAGCTTTCTTT. It encodes CASSEVFQGTEAFF. The chain joins TRBV6-1 to TRBJ1-1; possibly TRBD1 for D (5 bases). V was cut by 3 bases and J by 5 bases, with 13 bases left in between. This CDR3 contains 14 residues. Looked up from germline, CDR1 is MNHNS and CDR2 is SASEGT.

V usage is TRBV7-2 and J usage is TRBJ2-7, with D unresolved. CDR3 size: 14 residues. Looked up from germline, CDR1 is SGHTA and CDR2 is FQGNSA. The V end was cut by 1 base, the J end by 4 bases, with 11 bases between. This CDR3 reads CASSLGTANYEQYF. The CDR3, as DNA: TGTGCCAGCAGCTTAGGGACGGCAAATTACGAGCAGTACTTC.

The chain couples TRBV5-4 to TRBJ2-3; 8 nucleotides match TRBD1. The ends lost 4 bases at V and 1 base at J; junction bases unmatched: 8. Germline CDR1 is SGHNT and CDR2 is YYREEE (reference sequence). This CDR3 region has 16 residues. CDR3: CASSAPQGARTDTQYF. The CDR3 bases are TGTGCCAGCAGCGCGCCCCAGGGGGCTCGCACAGATACGCAGTATTTT.

The V call is TRBV9, the J call TRBJ2-2, with D possibly TRBD2 on 5 matching bases. The germline V gene encodes CDR1 SGDLS and CDR2 YYNGEE. V shed 3 bases and J shed 4 bases, with 7 bases lying between them. The CDR3 runs 13 residues. CDR3 bases: TGTGCCAGCAGCGCCGGACTCACCGGGGAGCTGTTTTTT. Translated: CASSAGLTGELFF.

The V call is TRBV6-5, the J call TRBJ1-2, with D maybe TRBD1 (5 bases). Germline CDR1 reads MNHEY; CDR2 reads SVGAGI. The CDR3 has 14 amino acids. V lost 11 bases and J 8 bases, leaving 24 bases between the germline ends. The CDR3 is CAALSDTSTGGYTF. The CDR3, as DNA: TGTGCCGCTCTATCGGACACTTCGACCGGAGGCTACACCTTC.

V is TRBV24-1 and J is TRBJ2-5, with 10 bases aligning to TRBD1. CDR1 and CDR2 from the germline V gene are KGHDR and SFDVKD. The J segment lost 5 bases and the V segment lost 6 bases, leaving 8 bases of the junction unmatched. The CDR3 extends over 15 amino acids. The CDR3 nucleotides read TGTGCCACCAGTCAGAGAGGACAGGGGGGGGAGACCCAGTACTTC. It encodes CATSQRGQGGETQYF.

The V call is TRBV4-3, the J call TRBJ2-3; 13 bases map to TRBD2. The CDR3 is 18 amino acids. Germline values: CDR1 LGHNA, CDR2 YSLEER. The ends lost 0 bases at V and 0 bases at J; junction bases unmatched: 3. CDR3 DNA: TGCGCCAGCAGCCAAGACCCGACTAGCGGGGGGAGCACAGATACGCAGTATTTT. Amino acid sequence: CASSQDPTSGGSTDTQYF.

The V gene is TRBV18, the J gene TRBJ1-5; TRBD1 matches at 10 bases. The CDR3 is made up of 13 amino acids. Looked up from germline, CDR1 is KGHSH and CDR2 is LQKENI. V was clipped by 4 bases and J by 6 bases; unmatched bases: 0. The DNA of the CDR3 is TGTGCCAGCTCACGGGACAGGGGTCAGCCCCAGCATTTT. Translating it yields CASSRDRGQPQHF.

The CDR3 region has the DNA TGCGCCAGCAGCCAAGGGGGGCTGCTCACCTATGGCTACACCTTC. The encoded protein is CASSQGGLLTYGYTF. The rearrangement joins TRBV4-3 to TRBJ1-2; maybe TRBD1 (6 bases). The CDR3 sequence is 15 residues long. CDR1 and CDR2 from the germline V gene are LGHNA and YSLEER. V was cut by 1 base and J by 4 bases, with 13 bases left in between.

This chain connects TRBV7-9 to TRBJ1-2; 12 positions agree with TRBD1. The CDR3 is 15 residues long. With 2 bases clipped from V and 4 bases from J, the junction kept 2 bases outside the gene matches. CDR1 and CDR2 (germline): SEHNR, FQNEAQ (reference sequence). The CDR3 bases are TGTGCCAGCAGCTTAATGGGACAGGGGGCCTATGGCTACACCTTC. The encoded protein is CASSLMGQGAYGYTF.

The V gene is TRBV7-6, the J gene TRBJ1-5; D remains unclear. CDR3 length: 14 residues. Germline V gene sequence: CDR1 SGHVS, CDR2 FNYEAQ. Trimming left V 5 bases short and J 4 bases short, with 12 bases between. Here the CDR3 DNA reads TGTGCCAGCAGCCTACGGGCGGGGAATCAGCCCCAGCATTTT. Its protein is CASSLRAGNQPQHF.

The rearrangement joins TRBV5-1 to TRBJ2-1, with D maybe TRBD1 (5 bases). This CDR3 is built from 16 residues. Germline CDR1 and CDR2: SGHRS and YFSETQ. Trimming took off 0 bases at V and 4 bases at J, with 14 bases between the two ends. CDR3 loop: CASSLVATARYNEQFF. The CDR3 bases are TGCGCCAGCAGCTTGGTCGCGACAGCCCGGTACAATGAGCAGTTCTTC. The full variable domain, rest sourced from reference TRBV5-1 and TRBJ2-1, is KAGVTQTPRYLIKTRGQQVTLSCSPISGHRSVSWYQQTPGQGLQFLFEYFSETQRNKGNFPGRFSGRQFSNSRSEMNVSTLELGDSALYLCASSLVATARYNEQFFGPGTRLTVL.

The CDR3 protein is CASSAGTAEGLRNTIYF. The CDR3 DNA reads as TGCGCCAGCTCGGCGGGGACAGCCGAGGGACTGAGAAACACCATATATTTT. V usage is TRBV5-1 and J usage is TRBJ1-3; TRBD1 matches 7 bases. Per germline, CDR1 SGHRS and CDR2 YFSETQ. The CDR3 is made up of 17 amino acids. V lost 7 bases and J lost 5; bases outside the gene matches: 18.

J is TRBJ2-3 and V is TRBV4-3; D perhaps matches TRBD1 (6 bases). Germline lookup yields CDR1 LGHNA and CDR2 YSLEER. This CDR3 is 13 amino acids long. The V end lost 3 bases, the J end lost 4 bases, and 8 bases lay between the germline ends. This CDR3 is CASSHTGSDTQYF. The DNA for the CDR3 is TGCGCCAGCAGCCACACAGGGTCAGATACGCAGTATTTT.